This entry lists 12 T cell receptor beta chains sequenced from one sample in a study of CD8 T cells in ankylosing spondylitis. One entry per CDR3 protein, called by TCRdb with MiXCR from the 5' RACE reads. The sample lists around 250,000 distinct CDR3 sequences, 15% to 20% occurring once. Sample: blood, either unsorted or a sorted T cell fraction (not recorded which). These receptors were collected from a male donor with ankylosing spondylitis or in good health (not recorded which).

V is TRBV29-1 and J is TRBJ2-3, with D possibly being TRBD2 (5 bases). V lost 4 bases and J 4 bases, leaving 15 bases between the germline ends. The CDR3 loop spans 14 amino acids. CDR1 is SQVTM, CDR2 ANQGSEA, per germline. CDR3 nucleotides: TGCAGCGTTGTTGAGGGTTTAACTGCAGATACGCAGTATTTT. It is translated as CSVVEGLTADTQYF.

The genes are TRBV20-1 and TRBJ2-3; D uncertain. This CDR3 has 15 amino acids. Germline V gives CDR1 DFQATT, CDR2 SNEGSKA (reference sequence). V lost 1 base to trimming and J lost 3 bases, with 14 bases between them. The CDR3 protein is CSARGLSVGTDTQYF. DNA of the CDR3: TGCAGTGCTAGAGGGTTAAGTGTGGGAACAGATACGCAGTATTTT.

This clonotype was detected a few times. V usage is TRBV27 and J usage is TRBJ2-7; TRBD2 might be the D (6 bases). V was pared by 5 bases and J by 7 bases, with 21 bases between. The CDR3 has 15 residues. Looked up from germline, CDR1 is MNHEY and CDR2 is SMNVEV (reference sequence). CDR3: CASSPPQGRRGEQYF. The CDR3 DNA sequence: TGTGCCAGCAGTCCTCCCCAAGGGAGGAGGGGAGAGCAGTACTTC.

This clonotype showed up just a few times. The CDR3 region has the DNA TGCAGCGTTGTGGATCGGGAGGGCCTTGACGAGCAGTACTTC. It translates to CSVVDREGLDEQYF. V and J are TRBV29-1 and TRBJ2-7, with TRBD2 matching over 8 bases. Unmatched junction bases numbered 10, after V lost 4 bases and J lost 5 bases. Germline V gives CDR1 SQVTM, CDR2 ANQGSEA. CDR3 length: 14 amino acids.

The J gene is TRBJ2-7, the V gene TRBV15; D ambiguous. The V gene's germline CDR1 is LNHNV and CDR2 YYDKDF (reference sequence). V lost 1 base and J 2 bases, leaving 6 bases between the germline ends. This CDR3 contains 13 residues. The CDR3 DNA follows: TGTGCCACCAGCAGAGGGGGTACCTACGAGCAGTACTTC. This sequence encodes CATSRGGTYEQYF. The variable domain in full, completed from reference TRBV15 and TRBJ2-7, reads DAMVIQNPRYQVTQFGKPVTLSCSQTLNHNVMYWYQQKSSQAPKLLFHYYDKDFNNEADTPDNFQSRRPNTSFCFLDIRSPGLGDTAMYLCATSRGGTYEQYFGPGTRLTVT.

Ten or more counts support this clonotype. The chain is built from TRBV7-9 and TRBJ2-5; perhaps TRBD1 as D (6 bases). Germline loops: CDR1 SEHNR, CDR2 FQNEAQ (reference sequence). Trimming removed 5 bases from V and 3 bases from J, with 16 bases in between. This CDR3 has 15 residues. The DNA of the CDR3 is TGTGCCAGCAGCACCCTCCCCGGGACAAAAGAGACCCAGTACTTC. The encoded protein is CASSTLPGTKETQYF.

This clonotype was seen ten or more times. In DNA form, the CDR3 reads TGCAGCGTTGAAGTGGGCACTTTTTCGGGCGAGCAGTACTTC. Protein sequence: CSVEVGTFSGEQYF. V and J are TRBV29-1 and TRBJ2-7; the D is unclear. Germline CDR1 reads SQVTM; CDR2 reads ANQGSEA. This CDR3 is 14 amino acids long. Trimming removed 1 base from V and 6 bases from J, with 16 bases in between.

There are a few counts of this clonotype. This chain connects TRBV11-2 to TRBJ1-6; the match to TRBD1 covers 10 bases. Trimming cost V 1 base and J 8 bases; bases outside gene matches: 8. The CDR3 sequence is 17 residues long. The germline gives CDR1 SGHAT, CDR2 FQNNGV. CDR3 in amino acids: CASSLGFTGTGDSPLHF. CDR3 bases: TGTGCCAGCAGCTTAGGGTTTACCGGGACAGGGGATTCACCCCTCCACTTT. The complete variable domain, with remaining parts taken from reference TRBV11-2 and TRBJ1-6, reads EAGVAQSPRYKIIEKRQSVAFWCNPISGHATLYWYQQILGQGPKLLIQFQNNGVVDDSQLPKDRFSAERLKGVDSTLKIQPAKLEDSAVYLCASSLGFTGTGDSPLHFGNGTRLTVT.

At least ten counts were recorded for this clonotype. For the CDR3, the DNA is TGCGCCAGCAGCTTGGAAGGAGGTGAGCAGTTCTTC. Amino acids: CASSLEGGEQFF. V gene TRBV5-1 combines with J gene TRBJ2-1; D perhaps matches TRBD2 (5 bases). Deletions cut 0 bases from V and 9 bases from J, with 7 bases between. The CDR3 is 12 amino acids. The germline gives CDR1 SGHRS, CDR2 YFSETQ. Full variable domain (rest looked up from reference TRBV5-1 and TRBJ2-1): KAGVTQTPRYLIKTRGQQVTLSCSPISGHRSVSWYQQTPGQGLQFLFEYFSETQRNKGNFPGRFSGRQFSNSRSEMNVSTLELGDSALYLCASSLEGGEQFFGPGTRLTVL.

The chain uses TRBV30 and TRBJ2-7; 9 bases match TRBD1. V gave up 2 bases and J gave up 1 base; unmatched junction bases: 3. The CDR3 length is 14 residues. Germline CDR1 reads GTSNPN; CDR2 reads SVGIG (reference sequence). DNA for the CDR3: TGTGCCTGGAGTACCGGGACAGGGTCCTACGAGCAGTACTTC. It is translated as CAWSTGTGSYEQYF.

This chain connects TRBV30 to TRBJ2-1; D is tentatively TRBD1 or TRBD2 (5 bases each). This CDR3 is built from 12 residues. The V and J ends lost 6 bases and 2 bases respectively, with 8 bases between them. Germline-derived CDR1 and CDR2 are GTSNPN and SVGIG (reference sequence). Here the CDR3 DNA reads TGTGCCTGCCCGGGACCCTACAATGAGCAGTTCTTC. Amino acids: CACPGPYNEQFF.

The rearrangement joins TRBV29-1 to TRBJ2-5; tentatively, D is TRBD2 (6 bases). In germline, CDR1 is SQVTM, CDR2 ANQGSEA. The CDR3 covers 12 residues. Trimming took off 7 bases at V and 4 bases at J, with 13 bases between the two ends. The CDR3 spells CSAHLGGETQYF. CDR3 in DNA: TGCAGCGCCCATCTGGGAGGAGAGACCCAGTACTTC.